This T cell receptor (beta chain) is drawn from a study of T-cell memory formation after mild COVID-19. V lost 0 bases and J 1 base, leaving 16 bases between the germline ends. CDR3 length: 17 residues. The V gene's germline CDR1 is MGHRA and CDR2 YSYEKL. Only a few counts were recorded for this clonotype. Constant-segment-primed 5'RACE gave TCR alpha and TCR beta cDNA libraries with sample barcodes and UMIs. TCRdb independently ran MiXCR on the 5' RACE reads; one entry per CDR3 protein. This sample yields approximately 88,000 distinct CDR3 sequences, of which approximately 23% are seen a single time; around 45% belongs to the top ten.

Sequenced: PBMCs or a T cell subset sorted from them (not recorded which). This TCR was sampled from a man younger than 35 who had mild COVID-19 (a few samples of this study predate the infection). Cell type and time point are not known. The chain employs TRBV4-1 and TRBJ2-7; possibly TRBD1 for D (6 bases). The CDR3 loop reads CASSQDHGTGKSYEQYF. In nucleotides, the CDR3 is TGCGCCAGCAGCCAAGATCACGGCACAGGGAAATCCTACGAGCAGTACTTC.